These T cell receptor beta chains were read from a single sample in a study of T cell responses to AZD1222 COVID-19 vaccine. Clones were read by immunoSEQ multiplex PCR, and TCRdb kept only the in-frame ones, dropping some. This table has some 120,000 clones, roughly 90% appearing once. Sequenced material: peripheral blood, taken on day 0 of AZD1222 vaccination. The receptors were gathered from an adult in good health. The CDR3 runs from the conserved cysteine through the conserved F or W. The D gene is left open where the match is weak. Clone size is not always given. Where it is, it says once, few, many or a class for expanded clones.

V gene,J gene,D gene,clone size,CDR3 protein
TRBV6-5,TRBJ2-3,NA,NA,CASRRDKTDTQYF
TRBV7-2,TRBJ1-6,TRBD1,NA,CASSERQGPNSPLHF
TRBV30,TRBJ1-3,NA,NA,CAWKASGNTIYF
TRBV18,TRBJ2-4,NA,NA,CASSPPSVAKNIQYF
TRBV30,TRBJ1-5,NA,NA,CAWSVRRSDQPQHF
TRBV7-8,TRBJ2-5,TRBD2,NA,CASSYGTSTKETQYF
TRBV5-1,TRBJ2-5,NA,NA,CASSLSGQGETQYF
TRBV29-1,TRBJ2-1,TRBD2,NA,CSVEGTSGGYEQFF
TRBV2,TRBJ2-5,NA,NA,CASTGASQETQYF
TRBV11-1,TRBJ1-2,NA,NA,CASSSGPTYGYTF
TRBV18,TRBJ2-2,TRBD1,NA,CASSPMGQGFTGELFF
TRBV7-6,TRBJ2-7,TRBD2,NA,CASSLDRDYLRGREQYF
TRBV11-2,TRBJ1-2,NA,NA,CASSPSWGGSLYGYTF
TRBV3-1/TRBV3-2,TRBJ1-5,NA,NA,CASSSGGYSNQPQHF
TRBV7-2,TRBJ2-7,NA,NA,CASSQGVSYEQYF
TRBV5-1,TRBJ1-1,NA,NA,CASSPGHDNRATEAFF
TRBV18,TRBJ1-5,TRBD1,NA,CASSPGTGKYQPQHF
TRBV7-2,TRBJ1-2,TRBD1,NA,CASSLEGRGLNYGYTF
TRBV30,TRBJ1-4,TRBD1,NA,CAWSQEQGFNEKLFF
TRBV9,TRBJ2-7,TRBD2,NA,CASSLSGGIAYEQYF
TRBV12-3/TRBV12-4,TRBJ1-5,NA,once,CASSFQAGAQHF
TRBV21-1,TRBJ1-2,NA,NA,CASTPSVGQLYGYTF
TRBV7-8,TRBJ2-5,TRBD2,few,CASSVGTSGGQETQYF
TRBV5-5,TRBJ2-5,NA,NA,CASSPGLFAGSAGETQYF
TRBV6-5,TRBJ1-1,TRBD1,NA,CASTSGTGMEAFF
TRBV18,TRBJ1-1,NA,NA,CASSPKVQNTEAFF
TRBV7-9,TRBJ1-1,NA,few,CASSFLGGDTEAFF
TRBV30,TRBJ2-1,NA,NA,CAWSATRGEQFF
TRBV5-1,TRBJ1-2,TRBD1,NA,CASSSGTGNYGYTF
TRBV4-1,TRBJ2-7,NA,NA,CARGQILYEQYF
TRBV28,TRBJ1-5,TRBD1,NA,CASSPPGTVPFQPQHF
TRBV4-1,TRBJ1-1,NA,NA,CASSQGWSGNTEAFF
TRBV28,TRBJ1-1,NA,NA,CASRVARVDAEAFF
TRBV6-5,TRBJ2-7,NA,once,CASHDFFGEQYF
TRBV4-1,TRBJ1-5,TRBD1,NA,CASSLTGNSQPQHF
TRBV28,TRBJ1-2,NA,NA,CASSLPPALTYGYTF
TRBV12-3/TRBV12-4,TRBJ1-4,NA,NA,CASASVGLEKLFF